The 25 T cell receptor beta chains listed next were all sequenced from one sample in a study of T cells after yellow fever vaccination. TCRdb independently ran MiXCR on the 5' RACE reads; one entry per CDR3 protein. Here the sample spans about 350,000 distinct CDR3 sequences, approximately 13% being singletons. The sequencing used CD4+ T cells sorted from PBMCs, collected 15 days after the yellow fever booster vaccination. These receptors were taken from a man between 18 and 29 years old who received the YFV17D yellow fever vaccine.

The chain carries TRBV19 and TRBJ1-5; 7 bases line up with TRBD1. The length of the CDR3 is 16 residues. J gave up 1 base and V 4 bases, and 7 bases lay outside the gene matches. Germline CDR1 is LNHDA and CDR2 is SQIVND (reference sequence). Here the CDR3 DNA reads TGTGCCAGTAGTACGGAGAGGGACAGCAGCAATCAGCCCCAGCATTTT. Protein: CASSTERDSSNQPQHF. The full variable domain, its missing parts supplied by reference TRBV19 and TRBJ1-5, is DGGITQSPKYLFRKEGQNVTLSCEQNLNHDAMYWYRQDPGQGLRLIYYSQIVNDFQKGDIAEGYSVSREKKESFPLTVTSAQKNPTAFYLCASSTERDSSNQPQHFGDGTRLSIL.

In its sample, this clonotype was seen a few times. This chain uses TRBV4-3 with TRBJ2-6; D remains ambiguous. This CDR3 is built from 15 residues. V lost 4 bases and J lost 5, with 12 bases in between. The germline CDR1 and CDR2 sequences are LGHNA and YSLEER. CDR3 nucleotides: TGCGCCAGCAGCCGAGACACTTCCTGGGCCAACGTCCTGACTTTC. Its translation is CASSRDTSWANVLTF.

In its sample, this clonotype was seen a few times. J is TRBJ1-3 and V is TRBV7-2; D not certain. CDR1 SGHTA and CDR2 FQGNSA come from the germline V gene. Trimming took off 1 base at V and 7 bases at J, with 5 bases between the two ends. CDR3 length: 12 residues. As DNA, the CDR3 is TGTGCCAGCAGCTTAGTTGAGAACACCATATATTTT. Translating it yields CASSLVENTIYF.

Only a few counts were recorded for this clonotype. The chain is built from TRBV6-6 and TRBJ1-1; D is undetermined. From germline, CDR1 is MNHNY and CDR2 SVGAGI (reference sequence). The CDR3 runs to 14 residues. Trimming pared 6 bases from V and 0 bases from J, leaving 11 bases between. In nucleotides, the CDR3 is TGTGCCAGCAGGTACGGCGACATGAACACTGAAGCTTTCTTT. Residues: CASRYGDMNTEAFF.

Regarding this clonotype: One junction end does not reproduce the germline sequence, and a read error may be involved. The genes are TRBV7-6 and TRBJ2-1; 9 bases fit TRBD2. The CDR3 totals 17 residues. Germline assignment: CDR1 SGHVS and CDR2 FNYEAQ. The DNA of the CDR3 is TGTGCCAGAAGCTCGTTTAGCGGGGGAATCTCCTACAATGAGCAGTTCTTC. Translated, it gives CARSSFSGGISYNEQFF.

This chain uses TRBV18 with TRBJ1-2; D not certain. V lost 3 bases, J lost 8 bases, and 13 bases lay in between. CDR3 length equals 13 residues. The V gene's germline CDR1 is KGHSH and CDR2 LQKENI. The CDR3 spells CASSPEGLGGYTF. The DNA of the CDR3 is TGTGCCAGCTCACCCGAAGGGCTGGGCGGCTACACCTTC.

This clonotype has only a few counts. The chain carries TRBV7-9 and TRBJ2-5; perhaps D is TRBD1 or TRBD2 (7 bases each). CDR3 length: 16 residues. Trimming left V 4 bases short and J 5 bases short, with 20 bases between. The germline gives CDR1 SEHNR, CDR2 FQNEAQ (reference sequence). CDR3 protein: CASSSRGQGGVETQYF. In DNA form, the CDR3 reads TGTGCCAGCAGCTCGCGGGGGCAGGGGGGAGTGGAGACCCAGTACTTC.

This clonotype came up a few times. In nucleotides, the CDR3 is TGCGCCAGCAGCCAAGTTCTGGTCTATGAGCAGTTCTTC. It translates to CASSQVLVYEQFF. The chain is built from TRBV4-3 and TRBJ2-1; unclear D gene. Trimming removed 1 base at V and 8 bases at J, with 9 bases between. The germline V gene encodes CDR1 LGHNA and CDR2 YSLEER. The CDR3 spans 13 residues.

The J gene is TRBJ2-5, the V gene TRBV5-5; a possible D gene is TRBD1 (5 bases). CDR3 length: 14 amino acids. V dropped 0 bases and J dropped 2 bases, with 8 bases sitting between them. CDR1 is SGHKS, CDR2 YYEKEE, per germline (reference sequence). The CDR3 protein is CASSLGTRQETQYF. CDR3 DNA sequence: TGTGCCAGCAGCTTGGGGACAAGACAAGAGACCCAGTACTTC.

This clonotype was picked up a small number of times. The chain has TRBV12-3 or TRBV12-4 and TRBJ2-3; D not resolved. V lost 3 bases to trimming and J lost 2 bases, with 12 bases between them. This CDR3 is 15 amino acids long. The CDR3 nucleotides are TGTGCCAGCAGTTTCCCAATAACCGTCACAGATACGCAGTATTTT. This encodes CASSFPITVTDTQYF.

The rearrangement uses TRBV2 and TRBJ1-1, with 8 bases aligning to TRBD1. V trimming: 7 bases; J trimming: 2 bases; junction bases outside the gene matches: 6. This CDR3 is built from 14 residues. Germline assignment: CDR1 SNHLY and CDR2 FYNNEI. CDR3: CASTQQGANTEAFF. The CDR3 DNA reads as TGTGCCAGCACCCAGCAGGGGGCCAACACTGAAGCTTTCTTT.

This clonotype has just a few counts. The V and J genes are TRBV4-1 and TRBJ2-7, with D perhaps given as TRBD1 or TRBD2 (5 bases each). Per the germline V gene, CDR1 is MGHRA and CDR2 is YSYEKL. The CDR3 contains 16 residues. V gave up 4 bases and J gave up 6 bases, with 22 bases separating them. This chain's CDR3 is CASSRRTGRQYFEQYF. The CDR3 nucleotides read TGCGCCAGCAGCCGACGTACGGGACGGCAGTACTTCGAGCAGTACTTC.

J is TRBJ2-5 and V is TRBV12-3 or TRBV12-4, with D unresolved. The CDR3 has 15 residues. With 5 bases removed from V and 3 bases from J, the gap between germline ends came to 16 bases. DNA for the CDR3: TGTGCCAGCAGTATAAGATTCGAAGGGAAAGAGACCCAGTACTTC. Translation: CASSIRFEGKETQYF.

CDR3 amino acids: CASSLPGPSEQFF. The CDR3 DNA follows: TGTGCCAGCAGTCTCCCCGGCCCCAGTGAGCAGTTCTTC. V gene TRBV28 combines with J gene TRBJ2-1; D is unresolved. V dropped 5 bases and J dropped 9 bases, with 14 bases sitting between them. The CDR3 covers 13 residues. CDR1 and CDR2 (germline): MDHEN, SYDVKM.

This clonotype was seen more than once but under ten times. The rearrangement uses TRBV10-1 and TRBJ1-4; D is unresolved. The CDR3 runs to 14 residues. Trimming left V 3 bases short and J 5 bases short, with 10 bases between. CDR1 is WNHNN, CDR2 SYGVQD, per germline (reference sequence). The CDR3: CASSESSSNEKLFF. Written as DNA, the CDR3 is TGCGCCAGCAGTGAATCGAGCTCGAATGAAAAACTGTTTTTT.

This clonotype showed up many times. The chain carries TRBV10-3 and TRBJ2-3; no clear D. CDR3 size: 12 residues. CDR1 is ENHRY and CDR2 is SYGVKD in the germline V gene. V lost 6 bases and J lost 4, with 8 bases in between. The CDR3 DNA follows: TGTGCCATCAGGACGAGTCCAGATACGCAGTATTTT. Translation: CAIRTSPDTQYF.

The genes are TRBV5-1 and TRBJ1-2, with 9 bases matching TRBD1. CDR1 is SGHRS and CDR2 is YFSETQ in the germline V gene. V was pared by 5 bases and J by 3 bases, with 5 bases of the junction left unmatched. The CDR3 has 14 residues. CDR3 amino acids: CASSWDRADYGYTF. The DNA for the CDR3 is TGCGCCAGCAGTTGGGACAGGGCTGACTATGGCTACACCTTC.

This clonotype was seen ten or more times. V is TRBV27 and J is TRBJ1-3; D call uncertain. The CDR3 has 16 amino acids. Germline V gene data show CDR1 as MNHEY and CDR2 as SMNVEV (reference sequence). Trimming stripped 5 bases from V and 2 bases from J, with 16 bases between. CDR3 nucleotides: TGTGCCAGCAGTCACCAAGGAGGGCAAACTGGAAACACCATATATTTT. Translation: CASSHQGGQTGNTIYF.

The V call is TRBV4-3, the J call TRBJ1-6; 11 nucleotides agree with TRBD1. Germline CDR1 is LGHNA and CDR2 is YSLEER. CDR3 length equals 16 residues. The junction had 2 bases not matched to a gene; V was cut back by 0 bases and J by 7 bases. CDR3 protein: CASSQDGTGGNSPLHF. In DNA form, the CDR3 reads TGCGCCAGCAGCCAAGATGGGACAGGGGGAAATTCACCCCTCCACTTT.

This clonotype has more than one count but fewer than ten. The CDR3 nucleotides read TGTGCCTGGAGTACGGGAATGAACACTGAAGCTTTCTTT. Residues: CAWSTGMNTEAFF. The rearrangement joins TRBV30 to TRBJ1-1; D is uncertain. The CDR3 covers 13 residues. The V gene lost 2 bases and the J gene lost 0 bases, with 7 bases spanning the gap. Germline V gene data show CDR1 as GTSNPN and CDR2 as SVGIG (reference sequence).

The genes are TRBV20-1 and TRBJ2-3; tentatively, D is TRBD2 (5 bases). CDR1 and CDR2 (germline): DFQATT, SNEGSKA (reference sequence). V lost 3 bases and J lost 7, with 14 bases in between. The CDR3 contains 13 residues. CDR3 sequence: CSASLLVGNTQYF. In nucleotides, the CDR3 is TGCAGTGCTAGCTTACTAGTGGGGAATACGCAGTATTTT.

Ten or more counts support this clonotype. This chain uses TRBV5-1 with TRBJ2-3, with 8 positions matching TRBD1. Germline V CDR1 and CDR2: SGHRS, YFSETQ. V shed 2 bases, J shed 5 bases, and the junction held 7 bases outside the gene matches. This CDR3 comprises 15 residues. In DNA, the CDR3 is TGCGCCAGCAGCTTCGGGGGACAGGCGGAAGATACGCAGTATTTT. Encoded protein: CASSFGGQAEDTQYF.

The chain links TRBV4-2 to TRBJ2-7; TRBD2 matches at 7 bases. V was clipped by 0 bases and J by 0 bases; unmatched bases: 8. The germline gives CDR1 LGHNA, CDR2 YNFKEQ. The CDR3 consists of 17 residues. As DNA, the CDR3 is TGTGCCAGCAGCCAAGATTGGGTCGGGGGGAGCTCCTACGAGCAGTACGTC. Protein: CASSQDWVGGSSYEQYV.

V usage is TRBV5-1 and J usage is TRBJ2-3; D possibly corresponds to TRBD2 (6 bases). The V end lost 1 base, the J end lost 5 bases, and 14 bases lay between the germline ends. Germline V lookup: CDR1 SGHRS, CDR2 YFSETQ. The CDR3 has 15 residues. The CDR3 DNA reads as TGCGCCAGCAGCTTGCCCGGGGGTAGCGGAGATACGCAGTATTTT. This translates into CASSLPGGSGDTQYF.

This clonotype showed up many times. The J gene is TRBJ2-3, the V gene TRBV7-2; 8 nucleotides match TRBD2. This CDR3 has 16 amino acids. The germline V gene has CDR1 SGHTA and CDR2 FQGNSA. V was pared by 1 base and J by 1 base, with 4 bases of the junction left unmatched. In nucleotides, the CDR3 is TGTGCCAGCAGCTTAGGCACTAGCGGTCGCACAGATACGCAGTATTTT. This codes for CASSLGTSGRTDTQYF.